Sequencing of this TCR beta chain was carried out in a study of OX40 agonist ivuxolimab in advanced cancers. Assay used: immunoSEQ multiplex PCR; TCRdb lists only in-frame clones, some missing. The table lists approximately 68,000 clones, around 87% of them singletons, with 4% in the top ten. The sample in question was CD4+ or CD8+ T cells sorted from blood, obtained in a trial of the OX40 agonist ivuxolimab. This TCR was recovered from an adult with an advanced solid tumor such as melanoma, head and neck, liver or kidney cancer.

The CDR3 region is CASSSLQIRQGREAFF. The CDR3 DNA is TGTGCCAGCAGTTCTTTACAGATTCGACAGGGAAGGGAAGCTTTCTTT. V gene TRBV27 combines with J gene TRBJ1-1, with 7 bases aligning to TRBD1. Germline V CDR1 and CDR2: MNHEY, SMNVEV (reference sequence). J lost 8 bases, V lost 4 bases, and 16 bases had no gene match. This CDR3 has 16 residues.